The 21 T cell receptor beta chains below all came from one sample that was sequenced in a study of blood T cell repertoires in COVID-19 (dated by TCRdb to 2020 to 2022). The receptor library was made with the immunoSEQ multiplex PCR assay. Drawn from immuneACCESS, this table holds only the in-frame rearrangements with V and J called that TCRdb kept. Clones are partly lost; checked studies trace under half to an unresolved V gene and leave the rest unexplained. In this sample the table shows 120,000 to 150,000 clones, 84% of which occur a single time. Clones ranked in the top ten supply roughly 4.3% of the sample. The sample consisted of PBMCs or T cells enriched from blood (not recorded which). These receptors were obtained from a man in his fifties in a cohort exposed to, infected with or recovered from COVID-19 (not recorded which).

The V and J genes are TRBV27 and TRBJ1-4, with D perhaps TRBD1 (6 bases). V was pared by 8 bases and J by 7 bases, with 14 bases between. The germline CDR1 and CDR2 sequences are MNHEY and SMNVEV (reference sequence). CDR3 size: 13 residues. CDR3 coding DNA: TGTGCCAGCGGGACGGGGGGCGTTGAAAAACTGTTTTTT. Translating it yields CASGTGGVEKLFF.

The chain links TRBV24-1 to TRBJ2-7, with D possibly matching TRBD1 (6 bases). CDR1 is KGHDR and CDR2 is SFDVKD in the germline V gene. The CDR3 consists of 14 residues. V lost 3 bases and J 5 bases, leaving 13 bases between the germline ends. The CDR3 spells CATSDQNRVNEQYF. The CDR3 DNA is TGTGCCACCAGTGATCAAAACAGGGTGAACGAGCAGTACTTC.

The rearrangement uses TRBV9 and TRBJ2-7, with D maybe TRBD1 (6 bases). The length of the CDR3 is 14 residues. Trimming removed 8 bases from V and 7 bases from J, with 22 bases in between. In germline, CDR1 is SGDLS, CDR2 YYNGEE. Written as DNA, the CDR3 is TGTGCCAGTACCGCAGGGGACACCATCGGGGAGCAGTACTTC. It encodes CASTAGDTIGEQYF.

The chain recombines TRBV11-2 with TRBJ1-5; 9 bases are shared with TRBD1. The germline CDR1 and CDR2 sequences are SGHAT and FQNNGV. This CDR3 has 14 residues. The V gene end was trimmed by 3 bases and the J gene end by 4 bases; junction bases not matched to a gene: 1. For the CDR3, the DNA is TGTGCCAGCAGCTTCGGGACAGGGAATCAGCCCCAGCATTTT. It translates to CASSFGTGNQPQHF.

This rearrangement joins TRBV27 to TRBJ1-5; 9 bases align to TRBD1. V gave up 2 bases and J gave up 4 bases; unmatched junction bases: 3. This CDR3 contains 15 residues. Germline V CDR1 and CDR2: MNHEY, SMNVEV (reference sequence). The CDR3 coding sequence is TGTGCCAGCAGTTTAAGGACAGGGGCAAATCAGCCCCAGCATTTT. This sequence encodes CASSLRTGANQPQHF.

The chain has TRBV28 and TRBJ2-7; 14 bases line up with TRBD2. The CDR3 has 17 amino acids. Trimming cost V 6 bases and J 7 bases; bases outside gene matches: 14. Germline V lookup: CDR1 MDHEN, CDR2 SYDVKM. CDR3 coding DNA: TGTGCCAGCAGCCCACAGGGACTAGCGGGAGAGCTTTTTGAGCAGTACTTC. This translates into CASSPQGLAGELFEQYF.

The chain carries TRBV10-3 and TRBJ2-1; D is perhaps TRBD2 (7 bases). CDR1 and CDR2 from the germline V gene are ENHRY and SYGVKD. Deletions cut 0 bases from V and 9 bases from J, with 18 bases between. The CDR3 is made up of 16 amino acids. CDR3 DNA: TGTGCCATCAGTGAGTCAGGGGCGGGGGCTAAGGGTGAGCAGTTCTTC. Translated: CAISESGAGAKGEQFF.

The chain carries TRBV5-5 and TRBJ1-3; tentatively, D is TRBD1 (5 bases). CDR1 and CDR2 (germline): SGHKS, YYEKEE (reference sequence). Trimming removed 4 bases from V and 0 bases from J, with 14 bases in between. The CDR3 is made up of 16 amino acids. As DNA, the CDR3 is TGTGCCAGCAGCCGCGACCCCAGGGACTCTGGAAACACCATATATTTT. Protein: CASSRDPRDSGNTIYF.

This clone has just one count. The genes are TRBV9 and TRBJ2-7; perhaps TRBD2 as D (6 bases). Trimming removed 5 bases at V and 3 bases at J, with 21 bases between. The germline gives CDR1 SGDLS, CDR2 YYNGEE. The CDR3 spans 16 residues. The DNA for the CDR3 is TGTGCCAGCAGTGCTCGTGAACTAGCCTACCTCTACGAGCAGTACTTC. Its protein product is CASSARELAYLYEQYF.

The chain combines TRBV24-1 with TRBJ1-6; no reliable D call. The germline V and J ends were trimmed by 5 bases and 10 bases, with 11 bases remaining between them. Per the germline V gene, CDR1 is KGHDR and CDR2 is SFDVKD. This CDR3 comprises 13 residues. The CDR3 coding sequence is TGTGCCACCAGTGCCGGGGTTGGATCACCCCTCCACTTT. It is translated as CATSAGVGSPLHF.

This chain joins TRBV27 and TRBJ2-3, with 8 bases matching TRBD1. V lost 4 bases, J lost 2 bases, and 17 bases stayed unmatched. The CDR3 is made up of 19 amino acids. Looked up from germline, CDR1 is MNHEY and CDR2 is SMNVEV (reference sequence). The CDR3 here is CASSSMTYSDRAFTDTQYF. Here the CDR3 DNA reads TGTGCCAGCAGTTCTATGACCTACTCGGACAGGGCGTTCACAGATACGCAGTATTTT.

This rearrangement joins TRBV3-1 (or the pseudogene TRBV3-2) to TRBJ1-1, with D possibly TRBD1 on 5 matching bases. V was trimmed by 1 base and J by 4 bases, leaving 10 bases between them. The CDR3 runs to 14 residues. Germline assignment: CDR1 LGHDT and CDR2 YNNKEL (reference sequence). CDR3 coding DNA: TGTGCCAGCAGCCAAGTGGGCGGGGGCACTGAAGCTTTCTTT. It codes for CASSQVGGGTEAFF.

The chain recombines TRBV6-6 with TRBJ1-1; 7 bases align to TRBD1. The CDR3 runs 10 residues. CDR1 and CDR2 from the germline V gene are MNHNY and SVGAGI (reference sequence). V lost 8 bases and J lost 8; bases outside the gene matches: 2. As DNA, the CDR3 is TGTGCCAGCTCACAGGGGGAAGCTTTCTTT. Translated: CASSQGEAFF.

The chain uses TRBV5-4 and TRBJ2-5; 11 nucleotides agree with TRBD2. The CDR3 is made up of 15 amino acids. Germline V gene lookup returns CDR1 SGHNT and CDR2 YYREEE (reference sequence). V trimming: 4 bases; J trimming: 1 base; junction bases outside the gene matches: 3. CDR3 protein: CASSPTSGSQETQYF. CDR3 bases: TGTGCCAGCAGCCCCACTAGCGGGAGCCAAGAGACCCAGTACTTC. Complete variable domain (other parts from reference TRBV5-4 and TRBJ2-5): ETGVTQSPTHLIKTRGQQVTLRCSSQSGHNTVSWYQQALGQGPQFIFQYYREEENGRGNFPPRFSGLQFPNYSSELNVNALELDDSALYLCASSPTSGSQETQYFGPGTRLLVL.

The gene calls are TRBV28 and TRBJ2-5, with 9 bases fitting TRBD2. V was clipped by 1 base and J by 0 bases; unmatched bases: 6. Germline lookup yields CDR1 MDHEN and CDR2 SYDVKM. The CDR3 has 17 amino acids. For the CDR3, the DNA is TGTGCCAGCAGTTTATTCAGCGGGGGGATCTACCAAGAGACCCAGTACTTC. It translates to CASSLFSGGIYQETQYF.

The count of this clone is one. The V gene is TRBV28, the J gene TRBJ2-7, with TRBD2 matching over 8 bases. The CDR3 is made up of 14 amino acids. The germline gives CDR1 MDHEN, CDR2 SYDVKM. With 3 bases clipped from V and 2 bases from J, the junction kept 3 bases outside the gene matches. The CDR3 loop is CASSLAGGPYEQYF. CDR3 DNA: TGTGCCAGCAGTTTGGCGGGAGGACCCTACGAGCAGTACTTC.

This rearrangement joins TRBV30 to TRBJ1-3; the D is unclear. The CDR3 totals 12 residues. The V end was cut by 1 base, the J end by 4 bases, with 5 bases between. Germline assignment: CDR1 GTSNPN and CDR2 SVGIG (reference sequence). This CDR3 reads CAWSEQGNTIYF. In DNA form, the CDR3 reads TGTGCCTGGAGTGAACAGGGAAACACCATATATTTT.

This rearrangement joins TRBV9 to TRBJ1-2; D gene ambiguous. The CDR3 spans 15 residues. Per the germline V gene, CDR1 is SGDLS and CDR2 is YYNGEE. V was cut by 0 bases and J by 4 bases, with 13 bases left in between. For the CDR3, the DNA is TGTGCCAGCAGCGTAGACGGTACCGTCCCCTATGGCTACACCTTC. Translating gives CASSVDGTVPYGYTF.

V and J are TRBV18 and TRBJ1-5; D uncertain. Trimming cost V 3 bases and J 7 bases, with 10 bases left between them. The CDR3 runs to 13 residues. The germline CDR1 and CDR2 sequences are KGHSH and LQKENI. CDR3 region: CASSPDLDQPQHF. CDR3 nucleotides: TGTGCCAGCTCACCGGATCTAGACCAGCCCCAGCATTTT.

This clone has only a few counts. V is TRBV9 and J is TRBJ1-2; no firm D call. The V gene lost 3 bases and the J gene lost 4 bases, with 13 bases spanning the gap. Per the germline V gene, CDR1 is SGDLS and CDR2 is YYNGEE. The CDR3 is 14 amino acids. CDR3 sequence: CASSDRGFGYGYTF. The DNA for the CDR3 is TGTGCCAGCAGCGACCGAGGTTTTGGCTATGGCTACACCTTC.

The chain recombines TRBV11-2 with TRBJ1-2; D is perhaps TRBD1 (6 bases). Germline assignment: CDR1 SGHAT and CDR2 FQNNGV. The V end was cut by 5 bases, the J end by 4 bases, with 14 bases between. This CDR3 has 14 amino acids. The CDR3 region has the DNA TGTGCCAGCAGCATACAGGGAGGGGTCTATGGCTACACCTTC. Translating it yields CASSIQGGVYGYTF.